This T cell receptor beta chain was captured by sequencing in a study of T cell therapy after organ transplantation. Study summary: About 80% of the ten patients were clinical responders.

Study-level findings and limits: Endogenous clonotypes not in therapy products appeared after therapy alongside transferred ones. Concurrent antirejection and antiviral drugs remain unassessed confounders.

V lost 3 bases, J lost 4 bases, and 7 bases lay in between. This CDR3 is 13 amino acids long. Germline V gives CDR1 SNHLY, CDR2 FYNNEI. Some clones are missing from TCRdb's copy, which holds only in-frame ones; the method was immunoSEQ multiplex PCR. The data show thousands of clones, roughly 80% seen once. Sample time point: 20-29 weeks after completion of therapy. Concerning this clone itself: The antigen remains undetermined.

Here the sequenced sample was CD8+ T cells from blood, taken after autologous CMV-specific T cell therapy. V is TRBV2 and J is TRBJ2-1; no definite D call. This receptor was taken from a human patient who had received a solid organ transplant and had CMV disease. The T cells may come from the graft donor. The chain's CDR3 is CASSDNSYNEQFF. The CDR3 DNA reads TGTGCCAGCAGTGACAACAGTTACAATGAGCAGTTCTTC.